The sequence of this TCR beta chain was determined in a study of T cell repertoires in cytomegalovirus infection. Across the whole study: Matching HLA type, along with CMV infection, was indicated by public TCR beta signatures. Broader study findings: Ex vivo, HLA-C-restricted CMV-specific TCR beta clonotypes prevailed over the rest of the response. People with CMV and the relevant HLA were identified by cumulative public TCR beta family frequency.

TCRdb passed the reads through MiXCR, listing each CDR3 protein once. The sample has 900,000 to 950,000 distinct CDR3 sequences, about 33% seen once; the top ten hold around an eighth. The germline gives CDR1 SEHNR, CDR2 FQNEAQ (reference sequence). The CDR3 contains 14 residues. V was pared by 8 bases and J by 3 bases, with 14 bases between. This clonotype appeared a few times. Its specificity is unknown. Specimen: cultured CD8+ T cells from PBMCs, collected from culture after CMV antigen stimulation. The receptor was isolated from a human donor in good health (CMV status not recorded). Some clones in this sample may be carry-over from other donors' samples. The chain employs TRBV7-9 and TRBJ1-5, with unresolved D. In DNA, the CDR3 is TGTGCCAGCTCCGCGACGGCCGTCAATCAGCCCCAGCATTTT. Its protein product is CASSATAVNQPQHF. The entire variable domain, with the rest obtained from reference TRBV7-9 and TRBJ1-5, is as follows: DTGVSQNPRHKITKRGQNVTFRCDPISEHNRLYWYRQTLGQGPEFLTYFQNEAQLEKSRLLSDRFSAERPKGSFSTLEIQRTEQGDSAMYLCASSATAVNQPQHFGDGTRLSIL.